A single sample is the source of the 13 T cell receptor beta chains below, sequenced in a study of blood T cell repertoires in COVID-19. Repertoires were generated with immunoSEQ multiplex PCR, while TCRdb's copy carries only in-frame clones and drops some. Of about 220,000 clones listed, roughly 85% were seen once; the top ten hold around 3.3%. Specimen: peripheral blood. The source of these receptors is a woman of 80 years or more with acute or convalescent COVID-19.

The chain carries TRBV28 and TRBJ1-4; TRBD1 agrees at 9 bases. The length of the CDR3 is 15 residues. CDR1 is MDHEN, CDR2 SYDVKM, per germline. The ends lost 5 bases at V and 6 bases at J; junction bases unmatched: 7. DNA of the CDR3: TGTGCCAGCAGTACACCGGGACAGGGTTATGAAAAACTGTTTTTT. Protein sequence: CASSTPGQGYEKLFF.

J is TRBJ1-2 and V is TRBV4-1; TRBD1 aligns across 9 bases. The CDR3 is 15 residues long. From germline, CDR1 is MGHRA and CDR2 YSYEKL. After removal of 0 bases from V and 7 bases from J, the junction contained 6 bases not matched to a gene. CDR3 sequence reads: CASSQEGTGIRGYTF. CDR3 DNA: TGCGCCAGCAGCCAAGAGGGGACAGGGATCCGTGGCTACACCTTC.

The chain employs TRBV11-2 and TRBJ2-7; 8 nucleotides line up with TRBD2. In germline, CDR1 is SGHAT, CDR2 FQNNGV. Trimming removed 8 bases from V and 1 base from J; junction bases left unmatched: 7. The CDR3 is 14 residues long. CDR3: CASGLSGASYEQYF. CDR3 DNA sequence: TGTGCCAGCGGTCTTAGCGGGGCTTCCTACGAGCAGTACTTC.

The rearrangement joins TRBV5-1 to TRBJ2-3, with 9 bases matching TRBD1. The CDR3 spans 15 residues. CDR1 is SGHRS and CDR2 is YFSETQ in the germline V gene. The V and J ends lost 4 bases and 3 bases, in that order; junction bases with no gene match: 6. CDR3 bases: TGCGCCAGCAGCATACAGGGGGCTAGGACAGATACGCAGTATTTT. Its protein product is CASSIQGARTDTQYF.

CDR3 sequence (DNA): TGTGCCAGCAGCGGCGGAGCTGAATCTGGGACTGAAGCTTTCTTT. Its protein product is CASSGGAESGTEAFF. V and J are TRBV7-8 and TRBJ1-1; D is uncertain. Germline loops: CDR1 SGHVS, CDR2 FQNEAQ. This CDR3 is 15 amino acids long. V dropped 5 bases and J dropped 5 bases, with 18 bases sitting between them. Supplemented by reference TRBV7-8 and TRBJ1-1, the full variable domain reads GAGVSQSPRYKVAKRGQDVALRCDPISGHVSLFWYQQALGQGPEFLTYFQNEAQLDKSGLPSDRFFAERPEGSVSTLKIQRTQQEDSAVYLCASSGGAESGTEAFFGQGTRLTVV.

The chain is built from TRBV7-2 and TRBJ1-2; D perhaps matches TRBD1 (5 bases). V was clipped by 2 bases and J by 5 bases, with 6 bases between them. CDR3 length equals 12 residues. The germline V gene encodes CDR1 SGHTA and CDR2 FQGNSA. CDR3 loop: CASSLKGYGYTF. The CDR3 bases are TGTGCCAGCAGCTTAAAGGGGTATGGCTACACCTTC.

The chain uses TRBV19 and TRBJ1-2; 8 positions match TRBD1. V gave up 4 bases and J gave up 6 bases; unmatched junction bases: 4. The CDR3 is 13 amino acids. Germline CDR1 LNHDA, CDR2 SQIVND (reference sequence). The CDR3: CASSTQTGDGYTF. The DNA for the CDR3 is TGTGCCAGTAGTACACAGACAGGGGATGGCTACACCTTC.

This clone is a singleton in its sample. The chain has TRBV19 and TRBJ1-1, with 7 bases lining up with TRBD1. CDR3 length: 13 amino acids. CDR1 is LNHDA and CDR2 is SQIVND in the germline V gene (reference sequence). V shed 0 bases, J shed 11 bases, and the junction held 6 bases outside the gene matches. This chain's CDR3 is CASSIDEGGAAFF. CDR3 in DNA: TGTGCCAGTAGTATAGATGAAGGGGGCGCGGCTTTCTTT. The complete variable domain, with remaining parts taken from reference TRBV19 and TRBJ1-1, reads DGGITQSPKYLFRKEGQNVTLSCEQNLNHDAMYWYRQDPGQGLRLIYYSQIVNDFQKGDIAEGYSVSREKKESFPLTVTSAQKNPTAFYLCASSIDEGGAAFFGQGTRLTVV.

The chain employs TRBV20-1 and TRBJ1-1; no clear D. Per germline, CDR1 DFQATT and CDR2 SNEGSKA (reference sequence). V was cut by 3 bases and J by 0 bases, with 11 bases left in between. The CDR3 contains 14 residues. CDR3 protein: CSASHVVMNTEAFF. The CDR3 DNA is TGCAGTGCTAGTCACGTAGTCATGAACACTGAAGCTTTCTTT.

The CDR3, as DNA: TGTGCCAGCAGCCTCCCGGGGGAGGGGTATGGCTACACCTTC. Its protein is CASSLPGEGYGYTF. The gene calls are TRBV5-4 and TRBJ1-2, with D perhaps matching TRBD1 (5 bases). Trimming shortened V by 4 bases and J by 5 bases, and 15 bases separated the two germline ends. Looked up from germline, CDR1 is SGHNT and CDR2 is YYREEE (reference sequence). The CDR3 is 14 residues long.

The chain recombines TRBV7-9 with TRBJ2-7; D perhaps matches TRBD1 (6 bases). Trimming took off 3 bases at V and 0 bases at J, with 12 bases between the two ends. The CDR3 is 15 residues long. The germline V gene has CDR1 SEHNR and CDR2 FQNEAQ (reference sequence). CDR3: CASSFRDIPSYEQYF. CDR3 nucleotide sequence: TGTGCCAGCAGCTTCCGGGACATCCCCTCCTACGAGCAGTACTTC.

In the case of this clone: Other DNA sequences in the sample encode the same CDR3. This chain connects TRBV12-3 or TRBV12-4 to TRBJ1-2; D not resolved. This CDR3 has 11 residues. The V end lost 4 bases, the J end lost 4 bases, and 4 bases lay between the germline ends. The chain's CDR3 is CASSSGYGYTF. CDR3 bases: TGTGCCAGCAGTTCAGGCTATGGCTACACCTTC.

The rearrangement uses TRBV7-8 and TRBJ1-5; D not resolved. V was pared by 1 base and J by 0 bases, with 10 bases between. CDR1 and CDR2 (germline): SGHVS, FQNEAQ. This CDR3 is 16 amino acids long. CDR3 amino acids: CASSLGGRLSNQPQHF. The CDR3 coding sequence is TGTGCCAGCAGCTTAGGTGGCAGGCTTAGCAATCAGCCCCAGCATTTT. The whole variable domain, filled in from reference TRBV7-8 and TRBJ1-5, reads GAGVSQSPRYKVAKRGQDVALRCDPISGHVSLFWYQQALGQGPEFLTYFQNEAQLDKSGLPSDRFFAERPEGSVSTLKIQRTQQEDSAVYLCASSLGGRLSNQPQHFGDGTRLSIL.